The source of this TCR beta chain is a study of radiotherapy plus CTLA-4 blockade in lung cancer. The table came from immunoSEQ multiplex PCR; TCRdb's copy has only in-frame clones and leaves some out. Of 78,000 or so clones listed, 85% to 90% are singletons. Receiving focal radiation plus CTLA-4 blockade with ipilimumab were patients who had chemo-refractory metastatic non-small-cell lung cancer. The V segment lost 6 bases and the J segment 4 bases; nucleotides outside the gene matches: 9. Germline V gives CDR1 SGHTA, CDR2 FQGTGA. The CDR3 totals 16 residues. Here the sequenced sample was peripheral blood, taken from a patient treated with radiotherapy plus ipilimumab. The origin of this receptor is a human donor with non-small cell lung cancer who had stable disease on radiotherapy plus ipilimumab. V and J are TRBV7-3 and TRBJ2-6, with 7 bases matching TRBD1. Here the CDR3 reads CASSRQGVLGANVLTF. The DNA for the CDR3 is TGTGCCAGCAGTCGACAGGGAGTACTAGGGGCCAACGTCCTGACTTTC.